Listed below are T cell receptor beta chains from one sample, sequenced in a study of blood T cell repertoires in COVID-19. Sequenced by immunoSEQ multiplex PCR; TCRdb stores in-frame clones only, minus some. The sample includes around 200,000 clones, about 85% of them seen just once. The sequenced sample consisted of peripheral blood. The receptors were sampled from a woman older than 75 with acute or convalescent COVID-19. Each CDR3 is given without its conserved first and last residue. Fields, in order: V gene, CDR3 protein.

V: TRBV7-8
CDR3: ASSLVGVVDTQY

V: TRBV18
CDR3: ASSPKGVVTRGTEAF

V: TRBV6-2/TRBV6-3
CDR3: ASSEWNSPLH

V: TRBV28
CDR3: ASRSRDRGNSGYT

V: TRBV28
CDR3: ASSSTGSEQY

V: TRBV9
CDR3: ASSALLQGERVAF

V: TRBV4-2
CDR3: ASSLGGGGGYSGELF

V: TRBV30
CDR3: AWQFRDTNQPQH

V: TRBV7-6
CDR3: ASSLPSQAVFQETQY

V: TRBV7-2
CDR3: ATSGGVNTEAF

V: TRBV29-1
CDR3: SVGRENTEAF

V: TRBV7-2
CDR3: ASSYLRTEAF

V: TRBV7-8
CDR3: ASSPGGLSTDTQY

V: TRBV7-2
CDR3: ASSLVTSGRVG

V: TRBV28
CDR3: ASSSRDRGFHEQY

V: TRBV7-2
CDR3: ASSLRQGAWNEQF

V: TRBV2
CDR3: ASTDRGTGGNTIY

V: TRBV6-5
CDR3: ASRQASTDTQY

V: TRBV7-9
CDR3: ASSLGGTIVGNIQY

V: TRBV19
CDR3: ASRGTGGSGYGYT

V: TRBV4-2
CDR3: ASSQVKKGASSQPQH

V: TRBV12-3/TRBV12-4
CDR3: ASGEITLGEQH

V: TRBV5-1
CDR3: ASSLQGQGNQPQH

V: TRBV5-1
CDR3: ASSLGGVSYEQY

V: TRBV7-2
CDR3: ASSLGTGQETQY

V: TRBV27
CDR3: ASRSHRGLTFAKNIQY

V: TRBV19
CDR3: ASRDRANYGYT

V: TRBV5-5
CDR3: ASSQADYNEQF

V: TRBV24-1
CDR3: ATSDAGQAAGYT

V: TRBV7-3
CDR3: ATRTSGNGGELF

V: TRBV5-1
CDR3: ASSLVSRVDNEQF

V: TRBV14
CDR3: ASSQDPRQGNTGELF

V: TRBV6-6
CDR3: ASSKGTGKAF

V: TRBV2
CDR3: ASSKATGDQPQH

V: TRBV11-2
CDR3: ASSRSSTDYGYT

V: TRBV4-3
CDR3: ASSQALVNTEAF

V: TRBV7-2
CDR3: ASSYMRRDGYT

V: TRBV6-5
CDR3: ASSYSSGRAPTLRV

V: TRBV29-1
CDR3: SVVAGAWGYT

V: TRBV28
CDR3: ASSLGSWDRASYEQY

V: TRBV5-1
CDR3: ASSLDRANRGSPLH

V: TRBV6-2/TRBV6-3
CDR3: ASRPTGGAKNIQY

V: TRBV7-2
CDR3: ASRRHGVYEQY

V: TRBV3-1/TRBV3-2
CDR3: ASSPPGGNEQF

V: TRBV7-2
CDR3: ASSGREAWLDTQY